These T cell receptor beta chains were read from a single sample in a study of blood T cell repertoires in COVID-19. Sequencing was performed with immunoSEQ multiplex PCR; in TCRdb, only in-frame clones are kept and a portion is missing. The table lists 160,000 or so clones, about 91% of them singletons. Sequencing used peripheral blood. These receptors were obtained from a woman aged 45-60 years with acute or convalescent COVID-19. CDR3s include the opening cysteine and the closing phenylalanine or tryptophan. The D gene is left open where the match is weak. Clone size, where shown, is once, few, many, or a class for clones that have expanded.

DNA: TGTGCCAGCTCACCACTGGGAGGGGCGGGTACTGAAGCTTTCTTT
CDR3: CASSPLGGAGTEAFF
D: NA
V: TRBV18
J: TRBJ1-1
size: NA

DNA: TGTGCCAGCAGTACCGGGACAGGGAGCGAGACCCAGTACTTC
CDR3: CASSTGTGSETQYF
D: TRBD1
V: TRBV6-2/TRBV6-3
J: TRBJ2-5
size: NA

DNA: TGTGCCATCAGTGAGGCGGGACAGCAGTACGAGCAGTACTTC
CDR3: CAISEAGQQYEQYF
D: NA
V: TRBV10-3
J: TRBJ2-7
size: NA

DNA: TGTGCCAGGACGGAAAAGGGGGCCGGCTATGGCTACACCTTC
CDR3: CARTEKGAGYGYTF
D: TRBD1
V: TRBV6-5
J: TRBJ1-2
size: NA

DNA: TGTGCCAGCAGCGAACGAACCGGGACACTCAATCAGCCCCAGCATTTT
CDR3: CASSERTGTLNQPQHF
D: NA
V: TRBV7-8
J: TRBJ1-5
size: NA

DNA: TGTGCCAGCAGCCTTAGCGGGGGGGTCTCCTACGAGCAGTACTTC
CDR3: CASSLSGGVSYEQYF
D: TRBD2
V: TRBV4-2
J: TRBJ2-7
size: NA

DNA: TGCAGCGTTGCGGGACTAGCGGGAGAGGTGTCGCAGTTCTTC
CDR3: CSVAGLAGEVSQFF
D: TRBD2
V: TRBV29-1
J: TRBJ2-1
size: once

DNA: TGCGCCAGCAGCCAAGTATACCTAGCGGGTAACAATGAGCAGTTCTTC
CDR3: CASSQVYLAGNNEQFF
D: TRBD2
V: TRBV4-1
J: TRBJ2-1
size: once

DNA: TGTGCCAGCAGCCAGGACAGTACCTACGAGCAGTACTTC
CDR3: CASSQDSTYEQYF
D: NA
V: TRBV3-1/TRBV3-2
J: TRBJ2-7
size: NA

DNA: TGTGCCAGCTCACCACGGGAGGTATCATCCCCAGAAGCTTTCTTT
CDR3: CASSPREVSSPEAFF
D: NA
V: TRBV18
J: TRBJ1-1
size: NA

DNA: TGTGCCAGCAGTTTCCACAGGGAACCCTACGAGCAGTACTTC
CDR3: CASSFHREPYEQYF
D: NA
V: TRBV27
J: TRBJ2-7
size: NA

DNA: TGCAGTGCTAGTGAAACAAACTATGGCTACACCTTC
CDR3: CSASETNYGYTF
D: NA
V: TRBV20-1
J: TRBJ1-2
size: NA

DNA: TGTGCCAGCAGTTCGGGGTTTTATAGCAATCAGCCCCAGCATTTT
CDR3: CASSSGFYSNQPQHF
D: NA
V: TRBV6-1
J: TRBJ1-5
size: NA